Listed below are T cell receptor beta chains from one sample, sequenced in a study of blood T cell repertoires in COVID-19. Assay: immunoSEQ multiplex PCR; the TCRdb copy retains only in-frame clones and omits some. The sample shows 180,000 or so clones, over 80% of them seen only once. The sample was PBMCs or T cells enriched from blood (not recorded which). These receptors all come from a woman aged 60-75 years who had recovered from COVID-19. Each CDR3 is given with its conserved first and last residue. A D gene is named only where the DNA matches it firmly. Size is omitted from some rows. Given values are once, few, many or a class for expanded clones.

>TRBJ2-2|TRBD2|.|TRBV27
CASRREGAGELFF
TGTGCCAGCAGGAGGGAGGGTGCCGGGGAGCTGTTTTTT
>TRBJ1-4|.|.|TRBV6-5
CASTSQGTTNEKLFF
TGTGCCAGCACCTCCCAGGGGACGACTAATGAAAAACTGTTTTTT
>TRBJ1-1|TRBD1|.|TRBV5-1
CASSFGQGEDEAFF
TGCGCCAGCAGCTTTGGGCAGGGGGAGGATGAAGCTTTCTTT
>TRBJ2-5|.|once|TRBV5-1
CATTETGSAETQYF
TGCGCCACCACAGAAACAGGGTCGGCGGAGACCCAGTACTTC
>TRBJ1-5|TRBD1|.|TRBV5-1
CASSLTGGEQPQHF
TGCGCCAGCAGCTTAACAGGGGGCGAACAGCCCCAGCATTTT
>TRBJ2-7|TRBD2|.|TRBV7-9
CASSSPGGAVTYEQYF
TGTGCCAGCAGCTCCCCCGGGGGGGCTGTGACCTACGAGCAGTACTTC
>TRBJ1-6|TRBD1|.|TRBV5-1
CASSLEGQGFSPLHF
TGCGCCAGCAGCTTGGAGGGACAGGGTTTTTCACCCCTCCACTTT
>TRBJ1-2|.|.|TRBV30
CAWSQLSPSYTF
TGTGCCTGGAGCCAACTATCGCCAAGCTACACCTTC
>TRBJ2-7|.|.|TRBV20-1
CSASSTRTVHEQYF
TGCAGTGCTAGTTCGACTCGGACAGTCCACGAGCAGTACTTC
>TRBJ2-1|.|.|TRBV13
CASSFGRTAYNEQFF
TGTGCCAGCAGCTTTGGGCGGACAGCATACAATGAGCAGTTCTTC
>TRBJ2-5|.|.|TRBV7-3
CASSLGRETQYF
TGTGCCAGCAGCTTGGGGAGGGAGACCCAGTACTTC
>TRBJ1-6|.|.|TRBV18
CASSGLRDSPLHF
TGTGCCAGCTCCGGTCTGCGGGATTCACCCCTCCACTTT
>TRBJ2-2|TRBD1|.|TRBV9
CASSPRTGANTGELFF
TGTGCCAGCAGCCCTCGGACAGGGGCGAACACCGGGGAGCTGTTTTTT
>TRBJ2-2|.|.|TRBV2
CASRGIGTGELFF
TGTGCCAGCCGGGGGATCGGCACCGGGGAGCTGTTTTTT
>TRBJ1-2|.|.|TRBV11-2
CASSFQLAAYAYTF
TGTGCCAGCAGCTTCCAGCTGGCGGCCTATGCCTACACCTTC
>TRBJ1-2|TRBD1|.|TRBV4-2
CASSQARQGAGYTF
TGTGCCAGCAGCCAAGCCCGACAGGGGGCGGGCTACACCTTC
>TRBJ1-5|.|.|TRBV2
CASSGTGKLQPQHF
TGTGCCAGCAGTGGGACGGGAAAACTTCAGCCCCAGCATTTT
>TRBJ2-5|TRBD2|.|TRBV11-2
CASSLSGGGQETQYF
TGTGCCAGCAGCTTAAGCGGCGGGGGGCAAGAGACCCAGTACTTC
>TRBJ1-1|TRBD1|.|TRBV5-4
CASLDRGLGTEAFF
TGTGCCAGCCTTGACAGGGGGCTGGGCACTGAAGCTTTCTTT
>TRBJ2-3|TRBD2|.|TRBV4-1
CASSQDTGGTSYTQYF
TGCGCCAGCAGCCAAGATACGGGGGGGACTTCTTATACGCAGTATTTT
>TRBJ2-3|TRBD2|.|TRBV2
CASSPRTSSDTQYF
TGTGCCAGCAGTCCCCGGACTAGCTCAGATACGCAGTATTTT
>TRBJ2-1|TRBD2|.|TRBV19
CASSMLAGGFYNEQFF
TGTGCCAGTAGTATGCTAGCGGGAGGATTCTACAATGAGCAGTTCTTC
>TRBJ1-4|.|.|TRBV5-1
CASSREANEKLFF
TGCGCCAGCAGTCGGGAGGCTAATGAAAAACTGTTTTTT
>TRBJ1-1|TRBD1|.|TRBV4-1
CASSQGPQGADTEAFF
TGCGCCAGCAGCCAAGGGCCACAGGGGGCGGACACTGAAGCTTTCTTT
>TRBJ1-5|.|.|TRBV23-1
CASSQIADHNQPQHF
TGCGCCAGCAGTCAAATCGCAGATCACAATCAGCCCCAGCATTTT
>TRBJ2-1|.|.|TRBV3-1/TRBV3-2
CASSLEGRLFF
TGTGCCAGCAGCCTGGAAGGGAGACTGTTCTTC
>TRBJ1-1|TRBD1|.|TRBV7-9
CASSSPGGANTEAFF
TGTGCCAGCAGCTCACCAGGGGGCGCGAACACTGAAGCTTTCTTT
>TRBJ2-2|TRBD2|.|TRBV27
CASSLSKFDGTSGTPNTGELFF
TGTGCCAGCAGTTTATCGAAATTTGATGGGACTAGCGGTACTCCGAACACCGGGGAGCTGTTTTTT